This note documents a single TCR beta chain sequence. The antigen it binds to is not known. No base quality values were provided; no much bigger clone lies one nucleotide off. This sample is part of a study of cytotoxic CD8 clonotypes in ibrutinib-treated CLL listed by TCRdb under 2021. Broadly, across the study: The cohort was composed of 11 relapsed/refractory and about 15 treatment-naive patients; IGHV unmutated status was identified in roughly 18 patients. Samples at response were collected after a median of about 13 months of treatment, with a range of roughly 6 to 36 months. On average, each sample had some 260,000 productive templates and more than 75,000 productive rearrangements. Every remission and progressive disease sample was obtained while ibrutinib was still being received by the patients. Partial responses were observed in some 24 patients and complete responses in 2; after a median follow-up of 68 months, remission was maintained in 15 or so patients and progression was observed in roughly 12. Longitudinal samples were obtainable from about 30% of the 86 participants in the trial. Cryopreserved peripheral blood mononuclear cells were collected at three points: before therapy, at response, and at either sustained remission or disease progression.

On a MiSeq, deep resolution sequencing aimed for a depth between 1 in 1 million and 1 in 200,000 T cells, with each clonotype covered 10x on average. TCR beta libraries were generated with the immunoSEQ hsTCRB Kit. The authors processed their data as follows. The data were analyzed with ImmunoSEQ Analyzer and ImmunoSEQ Data Assistant, and V, D and J gene assignments followed IMGT definitions. Clonality, which ranges from 0 to 1, was calculated by subtracting the normalized Shannon entropy of productive rearrangement frequencies from one. Public clonotype analysis was restricted to overrepresented clonotypes comprising at least 0.05% of each patient's repertoire. Roughly 13 repertoires from age-matched healthy donors, obtained from immuneACCESS, served as clonality controls. Here the immuneACCESS table is served through TCRdb, limited to in-frame sequences with V and J called. Missing clones are a known gap in these copies; in checked studies unresolved V genes cover under half, and the rest lacks a known reason. That table is the source of V, J and clone size, and D and trimming were worked out from the DNA. This sample lists about 50,000 clones; about 50% were detected once. Of the sample, under 35% is held by the ten largest clones.

The sample's time point, from its label and the paper: roughly 25 months on ibrutinib. For TCR beta library preparation, around 2.2 micrograms of genomic DNA was extracted from cryopreserved PBMCs. Longitudinal blood samples from CLL patients on ibrutinib monotherapy were analyzed using high-throughput TCR beta sequencing. The patients were enrolled in a single-center, open-label phase 2 trial of ibrutinib monotherapy. Via the germline V gene, CDR1 is SGHVS and CDR2 FQNEAQ. The germline V end is reduced by 5 bases and the J end by 6 bases; junction bases left unmatched: 9. The CDR3 starts with the cysteine, ends with the phenylalanine, and has 15 residues. Only the CDR3 DNA stays, 45 bases, in frame from base 1. Study-wide conclusions, independent of this receptor: Public clonotypes were rare and either shrank or stayed stable during treatment, and the rise in clonality at ibrutinib response reflected expansion of private clonotypes. At baseline, clonality was higher than in age-matched healthy donors and showed a strong correlation with circulating CD8+ T-cell counts. Sustained-remission and progressing patients did not have matched sampling times, and lymph node repertoires were not examined. Clonality increased at ibrutinib response, stayed stable in sustained remission, and fell back toward baseline at progression.

The sample here was PBMCs, taken after 24 months of ibrutinib treatment. The rearranged segments are TRBV7-8 and TRBJ2-1; TRBD1 matches 8 bases in the middle. The TCR comes from a human donor with chronic lymphocytic leukemia. In nucleotides, the sequence is TGTGCCAGCAGCATCGGACAGGGAAGGCTCAATGAGCAGTTCTTC. Translated, it gives CASSIGQGRLNEQFF.